One and the same sample provided the 31 T cell receptor beta chains below, sequenced in a study of blood T cell repertoires in COVID-19. Using immunoSEQ multiplex PCR, the repertoire was profiled, and TCRdb retains in-frame clones only, with some absent. The sample has approximately 300,000 clones; just under 90% are singletons. Sequenced material: peripheral blood. The receptors stem from a woman aged 40 to 50 with acute or convalescent COVID-19.

This clone showed up just a few times. The chain carries TRBV28 and TRBJ1-2; 7 bases fit TRBD1. CDR3 length: 14 residues. The trim removed 5 bases at V and 3 bases at J, leaving 6 bases unmatched. Germline V CDR1 and CDR2: MDHEN, SYDVKM. CDR3 DNA sequence: TGTGCCAGCAGTCCACCCGGGACAGACTATGGCTACACCTTC. Translated, it gives CASSPPGTDYGYTF.

The genes are TRBV18 and TRBJ1-1, with 8 nucleotides matching TRBD1. This CDR3 contains 15 residues. V lost 6 bases and J lost 12; bases outside the gene matches: 18. Germline-derived CDR1 and CDR2 are KGHSH and LQKENI. The chain's CDR3 is CASSERLTGQGGTFF. The CDR3 nucleotides are TGTGCCAGCTCCGAGCGCCTAACAGGACAGGGAGGAACTTTCTTT.

V usage is TRBV18 and J usage is TRBJ1-1; 8 positions match TRBD1. The CDR3 is 17 residues long. After removal of 0 bases from V and 0 bases from J, the junction contained 6 bases not matched to a gene. Germline V gene sequence: CDR1 KGHSH, CDR2 LQKENI. In DNA, the CDR3 is TGTGCCAGCTCACCACCCAGAAGGACAGGGTTGAACACTGAAGCTTTCTTT. Translated: CASSPPRRTGLNTEAFF.

The V gene is TRBV11-2, the J gene TRBJ2-1; TRBD1 agrees at 8 bases. The CDR3 spans 15 residues. Germline CDR1 and CDR2: SGHAT and FQNNGV. V dropped 5 bases and J dropped 4; count of bases not matched to a gene: 7. The chain's CDR3 is CASSRGTGVYNEQFF. The DNA of the CDR3 is TGTGCCAGCAGCCGGGGGACAGGAGTTTACAATGAGCAGTTCTTC.

The chain uses TRBV3-1 (or the pseudogene TRBV3-2) and TRBJ1-4; D remains unclear. From germline, CDR1 is LGHDT and CDR2 YNNKEL (reference sequence). The V gene lost 4 bases and the J gene lost 5 bases, with 14 bases spanning the gap. The CDR3 is 15 amino acids. The CDR3, as DNA: TGTGCCAGCAGCCTTAGGAGGGCGCGAAATGAAAAACTGTTTTTT. This sequence encodes CASSLRRARNEKLFF.

V is TRBV9 and J is TRBJ2-1, with D possibly matching TRBD1 (6 bases). V was trimmed by 5 bases and J by 1 base, leaving 13 bases between them. Looked up from germline, CDR1 is SGDLS and CDR2 is YYNGEE. The CDR3 contains 15 residues. CDR3 in DNA: TGTGCCAGCAGTATACAGGGAGTATCCTACAATGAGCAGTTCTTC. Its translation: CASSIQGVSYNEQFF. Filled out from reference TRBV9 and TRBJ2-1, the complete variable domain reads DSGVTQTPKHLITATGQRVTLRCSPRSGDLSVYWYQQSLDQGLQFLIQYYNGEERAKGNILERFSAQQFPDLHSELNLSSLELGDSALYFCASSIQGVSYNEQFFGPGTRLTVL.

The chain is built from TRBV2 and TRBJ1-5, with D unclear. Germline-derived CDR1 and CDR2 are SNHLY and FYNNEI. V shed 7 bases and J shed 7 bases, with 23 bases lying between them. This CDR3 has 16 amino acids. Here the CDR3 DNA reads TGTGCCAGCAATTTTCAGATGGGAGCAGGAGGGCAGCCCCAGCATTTT. It specifies CASNFQMGAGGQPQHF.

The J gene is TRBJ1-4, the V gene TRBV7-9; 11 positions match TRBD1. In germline, CDR1 is SEHNR, CDR2 FQNEAQ (reference sequence). This CDR3 has 16 residues. J lost 8 bases, V lost 5 bases, and 10 bases had no gene match. CDR3 sequence: CASSKDRGQRNEKLFF. The CDR3 coding sequence is TGTGCCAGCAGCAAGGACAGGGGGCAACGTAACGAAAAACTGTTTTTT.

V is TRBV19 and J is TRBJ1-2, with D perhaps TRBD1 (6 bases). Germline assignment: CDR1 LNHDA and CDR2 SQIVND (reference sequence). The CDR3 contains 13 residues. The V gene lost 3 bases and the J gene lost 6 bases, with 11 bases spanning the gap. CDR3: CASSMGRTDGYTF. CDR3 bases: TGTGCCAGTAGTATGGGCAGGACAGATGGCTACACCTTC.

The chain carries TRBV7-2 and TRBJ2-5; 9 nucleotides align to TRBD2. Germline loops: CDR1 SGHTA, CDR2 FQGNSA. The CDR3 consists of 15 residues. J lost 4 bases, V lost 5 bases, and 8 bases had no gene match. CDR3 in DNA: TGTGCCAGCAGCCTAACCGGGACTAGCTCAGAGACCCAGTACTTC. This gives the protein CASSLTGTSSETQYF.

CDR3 loop: CASTAGTGGFSPLHF. The CDR3 DNA is TGTGCCAGTACCGCCGGGACAGGGGGTTTTTCACCCCTCCACTTT. The chain uses TRBV19 and TRBJ1-6; TRBD1 aligns across 11 bases. This CDR3 has 15 residues. Germline-derived CDR1 and CDR2 are LNHDA and SQIVND (reference sequence). The junction had 8 bases not matched to a gene; V was cut back by 7 bases and J by 9 bases.

Of note for this clone: At one end, the junction sequence differs from germline, possibly due to a read error. This rearrangement joins TRBV6-5 to TRBJ1-2, with 9 bases that match TRBD1. CDR1 MNHEY and CDR2 SVGAGI come from the germline V gene. This CDR3 has 14 residues. The chain's CDR3 is CASSRHYDRGDSFF. CDR3 bases: TGTGCCAGCAGTCGTCACTATGACAGGGGGGATTCCTTCTTC.

V is TRBV10-3 and J is TRBJ2-3; 7 bases are a match to TRBD1. The trim removed 4 bases at V and 0 bases at J, leaving 1 base unmatched. The CDR3 length is 14 residues. Germline CDR1 reads ENHRY; CDR2 reads SYGVKD. The CDR3 DNA follows: TGTGCCATCAGTGGACAGGGTAGCACAGATACGCAGTATTTT. Its translation is CAISGQGSTDTQYF.

The chain carries TRBV7-2 and TRBJ2-2; 7 bases agree with TRBD2. J lost 1 base, V lost 5 bases, and 7 bases had no gene match. The CDR3 has 16 residues. The germline V gene encodes CDR1 SGHTA and CDR2 FQGNSA. CDR3 region: CASSLGRALNTGELFF. In DNA, the CDR3 is TGTGCCAGCAGCCTAGGGAGGGCCCTGAACACCGGGGAGCTGTTTTTT.

J is TRBJ1-6 and V is TRBV27; TRBD1 might be the D (5 bases). Trimming stripped 4 bases from V and 8 bases from J, with 12 bases between. The CDR3 covers 14 residues. Germline CDR1 MNHEY, CDR2 SMNVEV (reference sequence). The CDR3 bases are TGTGCCAGCAGTTGGTCACAGGCCCATTCACCCCTCCACTTT. This translates into CASSWSQAHSPLHF.

The chain is built from TRBV2 and TRBJ1-1, with D hard to call. CDR3 size: 12 residues. CDR1 and CDR2 from the germline V gene are SNHLY and FYNNEI. Trimming removed 7 bases from V and 7 bases from J, with 13 bases in between. The CDR3 is CASNPQEVEAFF. CDR3 nucleotide sequence: TGTGCCAGCAATCCCCAGGAGGTTGAAGCTTTCTTT.

This clone was detected once. The gene calls are TRBV10-1 and TRBJ2-3, with D tentatively TRBD1 (6 bases). CDR3 length: 14 amino acids. Between the trimmed V and J ends, which lost 2 bases and 3 bases, there was a span of 9 bases. Germline CDR1 reads WNHNN; CDR2 reads SYGVQD (reference sequence). The CDR3 loop is CASSEGQGTDTQYF. CDR3 nucleotide sequence: TGCGCCAGCAGTGAGGGGCAGGGGACAGATACGCAGTATTTT.

The chain couples TRBV19 to TRBJ1-3, with TRBD1 as a possible D gene (6 bases). V was trimmed by 5 bases and J by 0 bases, leaving 11 bases between them. CDR3 length: 15 residues. The germline gives CDR1 LNHDA, CDR2 SQIVND (reference sequence). The CDR3 DNA reads TGTGCCAGTAGTTGGGACACCGACTCTGGAAACACCATATATTTT. As protein: CASSWDTDSGNTIYF.

V usage is TRBV6-1 and J usage is TRBJ1-1; 10 bases agree with TRBD1. The CDR3 contains 14 residues. Germline V gene sequence: CDR1 MNHNS, CDR2 SASEGT. V lost 1 base and J lost 11; bases outside the gene matches: 7. The CDR3 region is CASSEGTGGAGAFF. For the CDR3, the DNA is TGTGCCAGCAGTGAAGGGACAGGGGGTGCTGGGGCTTTCTTT.

This clone has a single count. This CDR3 is also generated by other DNA sequences in the sample. The chain carries TRBV18 and TRBJ1-5; a weak D match, TRBD1 (6 bases). Trimming took off 2 bases at V and 5 bases at J, with 10 bases between the two ends. The CDR3 is made up of 14 amino acids. CDR1 and CDR2 (germline): KGHSH, LQKENI. The CDR3 DNA reads TGTGCCAGCTCACCAGGGAGGGGGGATCAGCCCCAGCATTTT. Translating it yields CASSPGRGDQPQHF.

J is TRBJ2-3 and V is TRBV6-6; 13 nucleotides align to TRBD2. The CDR3 has 17 residues. Trimming at V came to 6 bases and at J to 4 bases, leaving 10 bases not matched to a gene. The germline CDR1 and CDR2 sequences are MNHNY and SVGAGI (reference sequence). In nucleotides, the CDR3 is TGTGCCAGCAGGCGACTAGCGGGGGGTTACCGGTCAGATACGCAGTATTTT. It specifies CASRRLAGGYRSDTQYF.

This rearrangement joins TRBV21-1 to TRBJ1-3; the table gives TRBD1 as D, unverified against the DNA. TRBV21-1 represents a pseudogene. This CDR3 comprises 18 residues. CDR3 sequence reads: CASSLRPYLTATGNTIYF. The CDR3 bases are TGTGCCAGCAGCCTTCGCCCCTACCTGACAGCGACTGGAAACACCATATATTTT.

V and J are TRBV10-3 and TRBJ1-4; tentative D call: TRBD1 (6 bases). The germline V and J ends were trimmed by 10 bases and 6 bases, with 9 bases remaining between them. Germline lookup yields CDR1 ENHRY and CDR2 SYGVKD. There are 11 residues in the CDR3. The CDR3 nucleotides read TGTGCCACCGCAGGGGATGAAAAACTGTTTTTT. It encodes CATAGDEKLFF.

The rearrangement uses TRBV5-5 and TRBJ1-5; a weak D match, TRBD1 (6 bases). The V gene lost 5 bases and the J gene lost 6 bases, with 18 bases spanning the gap. Germline V gene sequence: CDR1 SGHKS, CDR2 YYEKEE (reference sequence). The CDR3 is made up of 15 amino acids. CDR3 amino acids: CASSFDRWFGQPQHF. CDR3 nucleotide sequence: TGTGCCAGCAGTTTTGACAGGTGGTTCGGTCAGCCCCAGCATTTT.

This rearrangement joins TRBV27 to TRBJ2-2, with 8 nucleotides matching TRBD2. V lost 9 bases, J lost 0 bases, and 12 bases stayed unmatched. CDR1 is MNHEY and CDR2 is SMNVEV in the germline V gene (reference sequence). The CDR3 runs to 17 residues. The CDR3 region is CASIGGAPLANTGELFF. DNA for the CDR3: TGTGCCAGTATCGGGGGGGCTCCTCTCGCGAACACCGGGGAGCTGTTTTTT.

CDR3 coding DNA: TGCGCCAGCAGTGAACGTAACGGGGGGGTGGATGAGCAGTTCTTC. Residues: CASSERNGGVDEQFF. This rearrangement joins TRBV10-1 to TRBJ2-1, with TRBD2 identical over 8 bases. The germline V gene encodes CDR1 WNHNN and CDR2 SYGVQD (reference sequence). The CDR3 runs 15 residues. V was pared by 3 bases and J by 8 bases, with 9 bases of the junction left unmatched.

The table lists this clone with a count of one. The J gene is TRBJ1-6, the V gene TRBV3-1 (or the pseudogene TRBV3-2); D is unclear. Trimming shortened V by 3 bases and J by 0 bases, and 9 bases separated the two germline ends. This CDR3 is built from 16 residues. Germline CDR1 is LGHDT and CDR2 is YNNKEL (reference sequence). CDR3 residues: CASSQEGSSYNSPLHF. The CDR3 coding sequence is TGTGCCAGCAGCCAGGAAGGGAGCTCCTATAATTCACCCCTCCACTTT.

This chain uses TRBV3-1 (or the pseudogene TRBV3-2) with TRBJ2-5, with no clear D. The V gene's germline CDR1 is LGHDT and CDR2 YNNKEL (reference sequence). This CDR3 spans 13 amino acids. The V end was cut by 4 bases, the J end by 1 base, with 7 bases between. Written as DNA, the CDR3 is TGTGCCAGCAGCCTTGGCTTCCAAGAGACCCAGTACTTC. This encodes CASSLGFQETQYF.

The V call is TRBV30, the J call TRBJ1-6; a possible D gene is TRBD1 (5 bases). In germline, CDR1 is GTSNPN, CDR2 SVGIG (reference sequence). V was shortened by 1 base and J by 5 bases, with 21 bases between the two germline ends. The CDR3 covers 18 residues. CDR3 coding DNA: TGTGCCTGGAGTGCTACGTTTCTCCGATGGGGCAATAATTCACCCCTCCACTTT. It is translated as CAWSATFLRWGNNSPLHF. Filled out from reference TRBV30 and TRBJ1-6, the complete variable domain reads SQTIHQWPATLVQPVGSPLSLECTVEGTSNPNLYWYRQAAGRGLQLLFYSVGIGQISSEVPQNLSASRPQDRQFILSSKKLLLSDSGFYLCAWSATFLRWGNNSPLHFGNGTRLTVT.

The chain combines TRBV7-8 with TRBJ2-2; 7 bases line up with TRBD1. In germline, CDR1 is SGHVS, CDR2 FQNEAQ. The CDR3 runs 15 residues. V was clipped by 4 bases and J by 5 bases; unmatched bases: 7. CDR3: CASSSGQVRTGELFF. The CDR3 region has the DNA TGTGCCAGCAGCTCAGGACAGGTTAGGACCGGGGAGCTGTTTTTT.

The V gene is TRBV7-9, the J gene TRBJ1-3, with TRBD1 identical over 7 bases. V lost 5 bases and J lost 8; bases outside the gene matches: 9. CDR3 length: 14 amino acids. Germline V gene lookup returns CDR1 SEHNR and CDR2 FQNEAQ (reference sequence). CDR3 DNA sequence: TGTGCCAGCAGCCCCCGGAGGGGGCCTCACACCATATATTTT. Protein: CASSPRRGPHTIYF.